The present TCR beta chain was sequenced within a study of regulatory T cells in long-lasting Graves disease. This CDR3 has 15 residues. Per germline, CDR1 MNHNS and CDR2 SASEGT. Trimming left V 5 bases short and J 1 base short, with 12 bases between. Described time point: newly diagnosed GD, antithyroid drugs for less than 3 months. The authors made the TCR library using RNA they extracted from PBMCs. TCR beta libraries were built with iRepertoire HTBI primers and Arm-PCR of CDR3 regions. TCRdb analysed the multiplex PCR reads with MiXCR anew, one entry per CDR3 protein. In the table there are 350,000 to 450,000 distinct CDR3 sequences, approximately 10% of which are singletons. The same specimen was also included in a second study, on T cells in Graves' hyperthyroidism and ophthalmopathy.

The sequence derives from a woman aged 18-29 years with Graves disease. Sequences were derived from peripheral blood mononuclear cells (PBMCs), sampled at new diagnosis, from a patient treated with antithyroid drugs. V gene TRBV6-1 combines with J gene TRBJ2-4; weak D call: TRBD1 (6 bases). The CDR3 spells CASSPQGIAKNIQYF. The CDR3, as DNA: TGTGCCAGCAGTCCACAGGGAATCGCCAAAAACATTCAGTACTTC.